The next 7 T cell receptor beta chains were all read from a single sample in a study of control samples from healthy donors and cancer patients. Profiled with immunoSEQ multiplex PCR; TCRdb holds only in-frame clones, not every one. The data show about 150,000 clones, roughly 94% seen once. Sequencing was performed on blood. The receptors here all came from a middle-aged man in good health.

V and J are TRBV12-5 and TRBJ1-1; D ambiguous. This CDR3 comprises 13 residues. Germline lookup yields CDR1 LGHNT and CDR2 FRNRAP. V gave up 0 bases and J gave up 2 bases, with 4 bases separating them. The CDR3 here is CASGLVGNTEAFF. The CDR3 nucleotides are TGTGCTAGTGGTTTGGTGGGAAACACTGAAGCTTTCTTT. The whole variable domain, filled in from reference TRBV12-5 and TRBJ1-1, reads DARVTQTPRHKVTEMGQEVTMRCQPILGHNTVFWYRQTMMQGLELLAYFRNRAPLDDSGMPKDRFSAEMPDATLATLKIQPSEPRDSAVYFCASGLVGNTEAFFGQGTRLTVV.

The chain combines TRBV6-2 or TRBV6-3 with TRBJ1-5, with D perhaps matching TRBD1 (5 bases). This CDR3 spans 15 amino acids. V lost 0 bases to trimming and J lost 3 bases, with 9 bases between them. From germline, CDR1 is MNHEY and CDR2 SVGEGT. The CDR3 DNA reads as TGTGCCAGCAGTTACTCCCAGGGCTACAATCAGCCCCAGCATTTT. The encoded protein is CASSYSQGYNQPQHF.

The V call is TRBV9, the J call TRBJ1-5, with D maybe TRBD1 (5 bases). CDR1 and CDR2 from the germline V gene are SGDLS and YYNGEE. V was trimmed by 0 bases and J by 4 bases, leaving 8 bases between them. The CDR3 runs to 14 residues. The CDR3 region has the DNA TGTGCCAGCAGCGTAGGGGACGGGAATCAGCCCCAGCATTTT. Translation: CASSVGDGNQPQHF.

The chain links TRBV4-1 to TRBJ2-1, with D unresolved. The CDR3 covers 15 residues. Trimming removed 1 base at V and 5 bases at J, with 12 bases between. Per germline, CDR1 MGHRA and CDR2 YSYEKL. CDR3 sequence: CASSQGVTTNNEQFF. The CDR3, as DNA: TGCGCCAGCAGCCAAGGGGTTACCACCAACAATGAGCAGTTCTTC.

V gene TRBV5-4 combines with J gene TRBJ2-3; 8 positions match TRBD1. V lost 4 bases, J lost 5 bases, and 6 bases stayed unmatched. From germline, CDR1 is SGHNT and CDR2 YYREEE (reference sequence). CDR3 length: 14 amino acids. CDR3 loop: CASSLQGALDTQYF. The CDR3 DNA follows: TGTGCCAGCAGCCTCCAGGGGGCGTTAGATACGCAGTATTTT. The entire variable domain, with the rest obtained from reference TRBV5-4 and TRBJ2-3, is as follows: ETGVTQSPTHLIKTRGQQVTLRCSSQSGHNTVSWYQQALGQGPQFIFQYYREEENGRGNFPPRFSGLQFPNYSSELNVNALELDDSALYLCASSLQGALDTQYFGPGTRLTVL.

CDR3 in amino acids: CASSIKTGSHQPQHF. In nucleotides, the CDR3 is TGTGCCAGTAGTATAAAAACAGGGAGCCATCAGCCCCAGCATTTT. V is TRBV19 and J is TRBJ1-5; D possibly corresponds to TRBD1 (6 bases). The V gene lost 2 bases and the J gene lost 5 bases, with 13 bases spanning the gap. This CDR3 has 15 amino acids. Germline V gene sequence: CDR1 LNHDA, CDR2 SQIVND (reference sequence).

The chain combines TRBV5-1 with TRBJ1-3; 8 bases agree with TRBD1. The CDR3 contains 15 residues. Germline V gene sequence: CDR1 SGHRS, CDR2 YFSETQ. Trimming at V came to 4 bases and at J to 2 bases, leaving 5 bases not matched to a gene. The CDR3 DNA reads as TGCGCCAGCAGCATTGGGACAGGTGCTGGAAACACCATATATTTT. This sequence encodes CASSIGTGAGNTIYF.